The 26 T cell receptor beta chains given below trace back to one sample, sequenced in a study of cytomegalovirus exposure and HLA in healthy donors. The PCR made use of 60 Vbeta and 13 Jbeta primers. The method was immunoSEQ multiplex PCR; TCRdb's version includes in-frame clones alone and lacks a portion of them. The table has about 150,000 clones, around 72% seen once; the top ten hold roughly 4%. Sequenced: PBMCs. The receptors here all came from a man aged 50 or older in good health and CMV-seropositive.

The chain is built from TRBV6-5 and TRBJ2-7; D is uncertain. CDR1 is MNHEY and CDR2 is SVGAGI in the germline V gene. The CDR3 spans 13 residues. Trimming left V 4 bases short and J 5 bases short, with 12 bases between. The CDR3 DNA reads TGTGCCAGCAGTTCTAACCGACAACACGAGCAGTACTTC. Amino acid sequence: CASSSNRQHEQYF.

In this sample, this clone turned up a few times. The genes are TRBV13 and TRBJ1-1, with D perhaps TRBD1 (6 bases). Germline CDR1 is PRHDT and CDR2 is FYEKMQ (reference sequence). V shed 1 base and J shed 5 bases, with 11 bases lying between them. The CDR3 length is 14 residues. CDR3: CASSLAGARTEAFF. Written as DNA, the CDR3 is TGTGCCAGCAGCTTAGCAGGGGCCCGGACTGAAGCTTTCTTT.

The rearrangement uses TRBV6-5 and TRBJ1-2; D not resolved. The CDR3 has 13 amino acids. The germline V gene encodes CDR1 MNHEY and CDR2 SVGAGI. Trimming took 0 bases from V and 8 from J, leaving 10 bases between them. The CDR3 is CASSYSRPRGYTF. CDR3 bases: TGTGCCAGCAGTTACTCGAGGCCGAGAGGCTACACCTTC.

The chain joins TRBV2 to TRBJ1-1; 7 positions match TRBD1. CDR3 length equals 13 residues. Germline CDR1 reads SNHLY; CDR2 reads FYNNEI. The V and J ends lost 6 bases and 1 base, in that order; junction bases with no gene match: 2. CDR3 nucleotide sequence: TGTGCCAGCAGACGACAGGGGAACACTGAAGCTTTCTTT. Translated, it gives CASRRQGNTEAFF.

Many counts were recorded for this clone. The V call is TRBV6-1, the J call TRBJ1-3; 7 positions match TRBD1. Unmatched junction bases numbered 6, after V lost 0 bases and J lost 13 bases. The CDR3 consists of 13 residues. CDR1 is MNHNS, CDR2 SASEGT, per germline. The CDR3 nucleotides are TGTGCCAGCAGTGAAGCATGGGGACAGCCAATATATTTT. This encodes CASSEAWGQPIYF.

This clone was observed once. This chain joins TRBV5-6 and TRBJ2-3; TRBD2 aligns across 9 bases. Unmatched junction bases numbered 14, after V lost 0 bases and J lost 12 bases. Germline values: CDR1 SGHDT, CDR2 YYEEEE. The CDR3 sequence is 16 residues long. CDR3 nucleotides: TGTGCCAGCAGCTTGGTCGGGACTAGCAATAAAATGATCCAGTATTTT. Translation: CASSLVGTSNKMIQYF.

V is TRBV5-1 and J is TRBJ2-2; 10 bases agree with TRBD2. J gave up 6 bases and V 0 bases, and 2 bases lay outside the gene matches. Per the germline V gene, CDR1 is SGHRS and CDR2 is YFSETQ. The CDR3 has 15 amino acids. The CDR3 bases are TGCGCCAGCAGCTTGGCTAGCGGGGGCCCCGGGGAGCTGTTTTTT. It encodes CASSLASGGPGELFF.

V usage is TRBV5-6 and J usage is TRBJ1-2, with 9 bases fitting TRBD1. The CDR3 runs to 15 residues. Unmatched junction bases numbered 6, after V lost 4 bases and J lost 2 bases. Germline V CDR1 and CDR2: SGHDT, YYEEEE. Here the CDR3 reads CASSRGTGQNYGYTF. The CDR3 nucleotides are TGTGCCAGCAGCCGCGGGACAGGGCAAAACTATGGCTACACCTTC. The full variable domain, rest sourced from reference TRBV5-6 and TRBJ1-2, is DAGVTQSPTHLIKTRGQQVTLRCSPKSGHDTVSWYQQALGQGPQFIFQYYEEEERQRGNFPDRFSGHQFPNYSSELNVNALLLGDSALYLCASSRGTGQNYGYTFGSGTRLTVV.

This chain uses TRBV5-4 with TRBJ2-3; 10 bases agree with TRBD2. Trimming took 7 bases from V and 3 from J; bases not matched to a gene: 8. CDR1 is SGHNT and CDR2 is YYREEE in the germline V gene (reference sequence). The CDR3 is 15 amino acids. CDR3 protein: CASAELAGRTDTQYF. The CDR3 coding sequence is TGTGCCAGCGCCGAACTAGCGGGACGGACAGATACGCAGTATTTT.

The chain is built from TRBV19 and TRBJ1-5; tentatively, D is TRBD1 (5 bases). The V end lost 4 bases, the J end lost 5 bases, and 12 bases lay between the germline ends. The germline CDR1 and CDR2 sequences are LNHDA and SQIVND (reference sequence). The CDR3 has 14 residues. CDR3 loop: CASSRQFHDQPQHF. CDR3 coding DNA: TGTGCCAGTAGTAGACAGTTTCACGATCAGCCCCAGCATTTT.

The V and J genes are TRBV29-1 and TRBJ1-2; 10 bases map to TRBD1. J gave up 9 bases and V 6 bases, and 7 bases lay outside the gene matches. The CDR3 consists of 12 residues. Germline V CDR1 and CDR2: SQVTM, ANQGSEA. The CDR3 region is CSVGTGERSYTF. The CDR3 DNA sequence: TGCAGCGTAGGGACAGGGGAGCGAAGCTACACCTTC.

The chain uses TRBV6-1 and TRBJ2-5; possible D gene TRBD2, 6 bases. Deletions cut 7 bases from V and 14 bases from J, with 17 bases between. Per the germline V gene, CDR1 is MNHNS and CDR2 is SASEGT. The CDR3 length is 11 residues. This CDR3 is CASMLRDLLYF. CDR3 in DNA: TGTGCCAGCATGCTCCGGGACTTACTCTACTTC.

This clone was counted only a few times. V usage is TRBV15 and J usage is TRBJ2-7; a weak D match, TRBD1 (6 bases). Germline CDR1 reads LNHNV; CDR2 reads YYDKDF (reference sequence). V lost 3 bases to trimming and J lost 5 bases, with 8 bases between them. This CDR3 comprises 12 residues. The CDR3 here is CATSRDRHEQYF. DNA of the CDR3: TGTGCCACCAGCAGGGACAGACACGAGCAGTACTTC.

The rearrangement joins TRBV6-6 to TRBJ1-2, with D possibly being TRBD1 (5 bases). Germline V CDR1 and CDR2: MNHNY, SVGAGI (reference sequence). V was trimmed by 2 bases and J by 8 bases, leaving 12 bases between them. There are 13 residues in the CDR3. The DNA for the CDR3 is TGTGCCAGCAGTTACGAACAGGTCGTGGGCTACACCTTC. This translates into CASSYEQVVGYTF.

The genes are TRBV29-1 and TRBJ1-2, with 7 bases matching TRBD1. The CDR3 has 12 amino acids. V lost 7 bases, J lost 6 bases, and 8 bases stayed unmatched. The germline CDR1 and CDR2 sequences are SQVTM and ANQGSEA. The CDR3 DNA reads TGCAGCGACGAAGGGACAGCAAATGGCTACACCTTC. It is translated as CSDEGTANGYTF. The full variable domain, completed using reference TRBV29-1 and TRBJ1-2, is SAVISQKPSRDICQRGTSLTIQCQVDSQVTMMFWYRQQPGQSLTLIATANQGSEATYESGFVIDKFPISRPNLTFSTLTVSNMSPEDSSIYLCSDEGTANGYTFGSGTRLTVV.

The chain recombines TRBV19 with TRBJ1-1, with D perhaps TRBD1 (5 bases). The CDR3 spans 12 residues. CDR1 LNHDA and CDR2 SQIVND come from the germline V gene (reference sequence). Trimming took off 4 bases at V and 8 bases at J, with 11 bases between the two ends. CDR3 nucleotides: TGTGCCAGTAGTACTTACAGGCTCGAAGCTTTCTTT. Amino acid sequence: CASSTYRLEAFF.

This clone was picked up a small number of times. The V and J genes are TRBV7-2 and TRBJ1-6; no firm D call. V lost 5 bases and J lost 9, with 23 bases in between. Germline V gene data show CDR1 as SGHTA and CDR2 as FQGNSA. The CDR3 runs 17 residues. The CDR3, as DNA: TGTGCCAGCAGCCCGAGAGGGCTACTAAGAGGTGCTTCACCCCTCCACTTT. Protein product: CASSPRGLLRGASPLHF.

The chain's CDR3 is CASSTTGRGAGANVLTF. DNA for the CDR3: TGTGCCAGCTCAACGACAGGTCGGGGGGCTGGGGCCAACGTCCTGACTTTC. The gene calls are TRBV18 and TRBJ2-6, with D possibly being TRBD2 (7 bases). The CDR3 has 17 amino acids. Germline V gives CDR1 KGHSH, CDR2 LQKENI. With 5 bases removed from V and 2 bases from J, the gap between germline ends came to 16 bases.

This clone appeared once. V usage is TRBV7-6 and J usage is TRBJ2-1, with D uncertain. Germline V lookup: CDR1 SGHVS, CDR2 FNYEAQ. The CDR3 contains 15 residues. Deletions cut 5 bases from V and 5 bases from J, with 16 bases between. CDR3 loop: CASSVRPIRNNEQFF. Here the CDR3 DNA reads TGTGCCAGCAGCGTCAGGCCTATCCGGAACAATGAGCAGTTCTTC.

The chain is built from TRBV10-2 and TRBJ2-1; 9 bases map to TRBD2. CDR3 length equals 14 residues. After removal of 6 bases from V and 8 bases from J, the junction contained 8 bases not matched to a gene. In germline, CDR1 is WSHSY, CDR2 SAAADI. The CDR3 protein is CASRREGQTDEQFF. The DNA of the CDR3 is TGCGCCAGCAGGCGGGAGGGCCAAACGGATGAGCAGTTCTTC.

J is TRBJ2-5 and V is TRBV5-1; possible D gene TRBD1, 6 bases. The CDR3 sequence is 13 residues long. The V end was cut by 2 bases, the J end by 9 bases, with 14 bases between. Germline V gene sequence: CDR1 SGHRS, CDR2 YFSETQ. CDR3 region: CASSLGTQKAQYF. The CDR3 region has the DNA TGCGCCAGCAGCTTAGGGACACAGAAGGCCCAGTACTTC.

The chain is built from TRBV19 and TRBJ1-5; 7 bases agree with TRBD1. The V gene's germline CDR1 is LNHDA and CDR2 SQIVND (reference sequence). This CDR3 contains 17 residues. V trimming: 3 bases; J trimming: 2 bases; junction bases outside the gene matches: 10. The CDR3 DNA reads TGTGCCAGTAGTATTGAGCTGATCCAGGGGGGCAATCAGCCCCAGCATTTT. As protein: CASSIELIQGGNQPQHF.

The V call is TRBV11-2, the J call TRBJ1-1, with a weak D call TRBD1 (6 bases). The CDR3 extends over 14 amino acids. Trimming cost V 6 bases and J 1 base, with 12 bases left between them. Germline assignment: CDR1 SGHAT and CDR2 FQNNGV. CDR3 nucleotide sequence: TGTGCCAGCAGGGTGACAGGCCCGAACACTGAAGCTTTCTTT. Encoded protein: CASRVTGPNTEAFF.

The rearrangement joins TRBV6-1 to TRBJ2-3; possibly TRBD2 for D (6 bases). The V gene lost 7 bases and the J gene lost 0 bases, with 11 bases spanning the gap. Germline V gene sequence: CDR1 MNHNS, CDR2 SASEGT. CDR3 length: 14 residues. CDR3 DNA sequence: TGTGCCAGCAACAACGGGGGTAGCACAGATACGCAGTATTTT. Protein product: CASNNGGSTDTQYF.

CDR3 nucleotide sequence: TGTGCCAGCAGCTTGACAGGGTCTGAAAAACTGTTTTTT. It yields the protein CASSLTGSEKLFF. This chain links TRBV5-6 with TRBJ1-4, with D tentatively TRBD1 (6 bases). In germline, CDR1 is SGHDT, CDR2 YYEEEE. The V and J ends lost 1 base and 7 bases respectively, with 8 bases between them. This CDR3 comprises 13 residues.

V usage is TRBV11-2 and J usage is TRBJ2-3; 7 positions match TRBD1. V trimming: 5 bases; J trimming: 1 base; junction bases outside the gene matches: 6. Germline V lookup: CDR1 SGHAT, CDR2 FQNNGV. This CDR3 comprises 15 residues. CDR3 amino acids: CASSRQGPRTDTQYF. The CDR3, as DNA: TGTGCCAGCAGCCGACAGGGTCCCCGCACAGATACGCAGTATTTT.